What follows are 26 T cell receptor beta chains derived from one specimen sequenced in a study of control samples from healthy donors and cancer patients. Method: immunoSEQ multiplex PCR; TCRdb's copy keeps in-frame clones and lacks some. The data hold approximately 52,000 clones, with about 96% observed a single time. The sequenced material came from blood. The receptors derive from a woman younger than 35 in good health.

V gene TRBV11-2 combines with J gene TRBJ2-3; D is ambiguous. Trimming removed 4 bases from V and 0 bases from J, with 14 bases in between. Germline V CDR1 and CDR2: SGHAT, FQNNGV. CDR3 length: 16 residues. The CDR3 DNA sequence: TGTGCCAGCAGCTCCTCGTCAAGCTCTAGCACAGATACGCAGTATTTT. Amino acids: CASSSSSSSSTDTQYF.

V usage is TRBV7-6 and J usage is TRBJ1-6, with a possible D match to TRBD1 (5 bases). This CDR3 contains 15 residues. Looked up from germline, CDR1 is SGHVS and CDR2 is FNYEAQ. Deletions cut 1 base from V and 7 bases from J, with 11 bases between. The DNA of the CDR3 is TGTGCCAGCAGCTTAGGCGGGGCAAGAAATTCACCCCTCCACTTT. As protein: CASSLGGARNSPLHF.

The V and J genes are TRBV5-1 and TRBJ2-5; no definite D call. From germline, CDR1 is SGHRS and CDR2 YFSETQ. There are 14 residues in the CDR3. V was pared by 1 base and J by 1 base, with 8 bases between. CDR3: CASSLQVIQETQYF. In nucleotides, the CDR3 is TGCGCCAGCAGCTTGCAGGTGATCCAAGAGACCCAGTACTTC.

CDR3 sequence (DNA): TGTGCCATCAGTGAGTCTCTCGACGCCTTCATGAACACTGAAGCTTTCTTT. Its translation: CAISESLDAFMNTEAFF. The chain links TRBV10-3 to TRBJ1-1; D is unresolved. Germline-derived CDR1 and CDR2 are ENHRY and SYGVKD. This CDR3 comprises 17 residues. Deletions cut 0 bases from V and 0 bases from J, with 14 bases between.

The V and J genes are TRBV19 and TRBJ2-5; the D is unclear. Germline V lookup: CDR1 LNHDA, CDR2 SQIVND (reference sequence). Trimming removed 3 bases at V and 2 bases at J, with 7 bases between. CDR3 length equals 13 residues. The CDR3, as DNA: TGTGCCAGTAGTATTAGAAATCAAGAGACCCAGTACTTC. Protein product: CASSIRNQETQYF.

The chain uses TRBV5-1 and TRBJ2-1; D is undetermined. This CDR3 has 12 amino acids. The V end lost 4 bases, the J end lost 9 bases, and 11 bases lay between the germline ends. CDR1 and CDR2 from the germline V gene are SGHRS and YFSETQ. The CDR3 sequence: CASSPASGEQFF. The CDR3 DNA reads as TGCGCCAGCAGCCCAGCAAGTGGTGAGCAGTTCTTC.

This sequence joins TRBV7-8 and TRBJ2-3; possible D gene TRBD2, 6 bases. V was clipped by 4 bases and J by 0 bases, with 26 bases between them. The CDR3 sequence is 20 residues long. CDR1 SGHVS and CDR2 FQNEAQ come from the germline V gene. The chain's CDR3 is CASSSEQRYTSRTSTDTQYF. The DNA of the CDR3 is TGTGCCAGCAGCTCAGAGCAACGATATACTAGCAGAACTAGCACAGATACGCAGTATTTT.

The chain carries TRBV10-3 and TRBJ2-7; no clear D gene. V shed 4 bases and J shed 7 bases, with 5 bases lying between them. This CDR3 contains 10 residues. Germline V gene sequence: CDR1 ENHRY, CDR2 SYGVKD. The CDR3 DNA is TGTGCCATCAGTGGAGGTGAGCAGTACTTC. Protein: CAISGGEQYF.

The rearrangement joins TRBV28 to TRBJ1-1; 7 positions agree with TRBD1. Trimming at V came to 7 bases and at J to 7 bases, leaving 9 bases not matched to a gene. The length of the CDR3 is 13 residues. Germline V gene sequence: CDR1 MDHEN, CDR2 SYDVKM. CDR3 amino acids: CASTPLQGHEAFF. The CDR3 coding sequence is TGTGCCAGCACCCCTCTACAGGGGCATGAAGCTTTCTTT.

The chain has TRBV25-1 and TRBJ1-5, with a weak D call TRBD1 (5 bases). Germline lookup yields CDR1 MGHDK and CDR2 SYGVNS. The length of the CDR3 is 15 residues. V lost 2 bases and J 2 bases, leaving 10 bases between the germline ends. Here the CDR3 DNA reads TGTGCCAGCAGTGAAACAGGAACGGGCAATCAGCCCCAGCATTTT. Residues: CASSETGTGNQPQHF. Combining the CDR3 with reference TRBV25-1 and TRBJ1-5 gives the whole variable domain EADIYQTPRYLVIGTGKKITLECSQTMGHDKMYWYQQDPGMELHLIHYSYGVNSTEKGDLSSESTVSRIRTEHFPLTLESARPSHTSQYLCASSETGTGNQPQHFGDGTRLSIL.

The V call is TRBV10-3, the J call TRBJ2-1; D call uncertain. The CDR3 is 17 residues long. CDR1 is ENHRY and CDR2 is SYGVKD in the germline V gene. Trimming removed 0 bases from V and 6 bases from J, with 18 bases in between. This chain's CDR3 is CAISESTGQSRGNEQFF. CDR3 sequence (DNA): TGTGCCATCAGTGAGTCGACCGGGCAGTCTCGCGGCAATGAGCAGTTCTTC.

V is TRBV21-1 and J is TRBJ1-5. TRBV21-1 is deemed a pseudogene. CDR3 length equals 16 residues. Written as DNA, the CDR3 is TGTGCCAGCAGCATTCGGACCGACTATAGCAATCAGCCCCAGCATTTT. This gives the protein CASSIRTDYSNQPQHF.

This clone was observed a single time. The chain is built from TRBV19 and TRBJ1-2, with 7 bases lining up with TRBD1. The CDR3 covers 15 residues. Germline-derived CDR1 and CDR2 are LNHDA and SQIVND (reference sequence). V shed 3 bases, J shed 3 bases, and the junction held 7 bases outside the gene matches. The CDR3 here is CASSISTRGDYGYTF. The CDR3 nucleotides are TGTGCCAGTAGTATTTCCACCAGGGGGGACTATGGCTACACCTTC.

The V and J genes are TRBV5-8 and TRBJ1-5; D ambiguous. V was shortened by 2 bases and J by 3 bases, with 9 bases between the two germline ends. CDR1 and CDR2 from the germline V gene are SGHTS and YDEGEE. This CDR3 contains 14 residues. Here the CDR3 DNA reads TGTGCCAGCAGCTTAACGGTTACCAATCAGCCCCAGCATTTT. Encoded protein: CASSLTVTNQPQHF.

J is TRBJ2-2 and V is TRBV18, with no clear D. This CDR3 region has 12 residues. Looked up from germline, CDR1 is KGHSH and CDR2 is LQKENI. With 3 bases removed from V and 6 bases from J, the gap between germline ends came to 5 bases. CDR3 protein: CASSPGAGELFF. CDR3 DNA sequence: TGTGCCAGCTCACCTGGGGCCGGGGAGCTGTTTTTT. The variable domain in full, with the rest retrieved from reference TRBV18 and TRBJ2-2, is NAGVMQNPRHLVRRRGQEARLRCSPMKGHSHVYWYRQLPEEGLKFMVYLQKENIIDESGMPKERFSAEFPKEGPSILRIQQVVRGDSAAYFCASSPGAGELFFGEGSRLTVL.

V and J are TRBV5-4 and TRBJ2-3; the D gene is possibly TRBD1 (6 bases). Trimming shortened V by 1 base and J by 11 bases, and 14 bases separated the two germline ends. The germline V gene has CDR1 SGHNT and CDR2 YYREEE (reference sequence). CDR3 length: 13 amino acids. CDR3 sequence (DNA): TGTGCCAGCAGCTTGTTCTCAGGGGACGAGCAGTATTTT. This sequence encodes CASSLFSGDEQYF.

This chain connects TRBV5-1 to TRBJ2-7; D is possibly TRBD1 (6 bases). Germline values: CDR1 SGHRS, CDR2 YFSETQ. This CDR3 contains 16 residues. Between the trimmed V and J ends, which lost 4 bases and 2 bases, there was a span of 19 bases. Written as DNA, the CDR3 is TGCGCCAGCAGCCCGGGACATCTAACGCAGGCCTACGAGCAGTACTTC. It codes for CASSPGHLTQAYEQYF.

The rearrangement uses TRBV5-6 and TRBJ1-2, with D unresolved. There are 15 residues in the CDR3. From germline, CDR1 is SGHDT and CDR2 YYEEEE. Trimming removed 4 bases from V and 2 bases from J, with 15 bases in between. DNA of the CDR3: TGTGCCAGCAGCCCTCCGGTAGTCCGAAACTATGGCTACACCTTC. It yields the protein CASSPPVVRNYGYTF.

This chain links TRBV28 with TRBJ1-2, with D unresolved. Trimming pared 6 bases from V and 12 bases from J, leaving 20 bases between. Germline CDR1 is MDHEN and CDR2 is SYDVKM. This CDR3 comprises 13 residues. The chain's CDR3 is CASSPSSGDFDTF. The CDR3, as DNA: TGTGCCAGCAGCCCCTCTTCCGGGGATTTTGACACCTTC.

This clone was detected once. The chain joins TRBV12-3 or TRBV12-4 to TRBJ2-7, with TRBD1 as a possible D gene (5 bases). Trimming removed 7 bases from V and 2 bases from J, with 12 bases in between. The CDR3 sequence is 13 residues long. CDR3 coding DNA: TGTGCCAGCACCAATGGACAAACCTACGAGCAGTACTTC. Residues: CASTNGQTYEQYF.

This chain uses TRBV30 with TRBJ1-2, with a possible D match to TRBD1 (5 bases). The CDR3 has 13 residues. Germline V gives CDR1 GTSNPN, CDR2 SVGIG (reference sequence). V lost 3 bases, J lost 4 bases, and 12 bases lay in between. CDR3 bases: TGTGCCTGGAGGGGCCGGGGGAGCTATGGCTACACCTTC. Translation gives CAWRGRGSYGYTF.

The chain has TRBV7-9 and TRBJ2-5; 13 bases line up with TRBD2. The CDR3 is made up of 16 amino acids. Trimming took 4 bases from V and 2 from J; bases not matched to a gene: 4. CDR1 is SEHNR, CDR2 FQNEAQ, per germline (reference sequence). The CDR3 DNA reads TGTGCCAGCAGCTACCGGACTAGCGGGGGACAAGAGACCCAGTACTTC. Translated, it gives CASSYRTSGGQETQYF.

This chain uses TRBV27 with TRBJ1-1; D unclear. Germline V gene sequence: CDR1 MNHEY, CDR2 SMNVEV (reference sequence). Trimming stripped 4 bases from V and 0 bases from J, with 12 bases between. The CDR3 is 15 amino acids. The CDR3 is CASSSLTGLNTEAFF. CDR3 bases: TGTGCCAGCAGTTCCTTGACGGGTTTGAACACTGAAGCTTTCTTT.

This sequence joins TRBV4-1 and TRBJ2-1; TRBD2 might be the D (7 bases). The CDR3 loop spans 16 amino acids. CDR1 MGHRA and CDR2 YSYEKL come from the germline V gene. V lost 1 base, J lost 7 bases, and 17 bases lay in between. The chain's CDR3 is CASSQGDGGGRNEQFF. In DNA form, the CDR3 reads TGCGCCAGCAGCCAAGGGGATGGGGGGGGCCGGAATGAGCAGTTCTTC.

The rearrangement links TRBV28 to TRBJ2-7; D perhaps matches TRBD1 (6 bases). V lost 6 bases, J lost 4 bases, and 10 bases lay in between. CDR1 and CDR2 (germline): MDHEN, SYDVKM. The CDR3 totals 12 residues. In nucleotides, the CDR3 is TGTGCCAGCAGGGCAGGACAGTACGAGCAGTACTTC. Its protein product is CASRAGQYEQYF.

This rearrangement joins TRBV18 to TRBJ2-3; 7 bases fit TRBD2. The germline V gene has CDR1 KGHSH and CDR2 LQKENI. V shed 2 bases, J shed 2 bases, and the junction held 4 bases outside the gene matches. There are 15 residues in the CDR3. CDR3 in DNA: TGTGCCAGCTCACCATATCTAGCGGACACAGATACGCAGTATTTT. It codes for CASSPYLADTDTQYF. The entire variable domain, with the rest obtained from reference TRBV18 and TRBJ2-3, is as follows: NAGVMQNPRHLVRRRGQEARLRCSPMKGHSHVYWYRQLPEEGLKFMVYLQKENIIDESGMPKERFSAEFPKEGPSILRIQQVVRGDSAAYFCASSPYLADTDTQYFGPGTRLTVL.